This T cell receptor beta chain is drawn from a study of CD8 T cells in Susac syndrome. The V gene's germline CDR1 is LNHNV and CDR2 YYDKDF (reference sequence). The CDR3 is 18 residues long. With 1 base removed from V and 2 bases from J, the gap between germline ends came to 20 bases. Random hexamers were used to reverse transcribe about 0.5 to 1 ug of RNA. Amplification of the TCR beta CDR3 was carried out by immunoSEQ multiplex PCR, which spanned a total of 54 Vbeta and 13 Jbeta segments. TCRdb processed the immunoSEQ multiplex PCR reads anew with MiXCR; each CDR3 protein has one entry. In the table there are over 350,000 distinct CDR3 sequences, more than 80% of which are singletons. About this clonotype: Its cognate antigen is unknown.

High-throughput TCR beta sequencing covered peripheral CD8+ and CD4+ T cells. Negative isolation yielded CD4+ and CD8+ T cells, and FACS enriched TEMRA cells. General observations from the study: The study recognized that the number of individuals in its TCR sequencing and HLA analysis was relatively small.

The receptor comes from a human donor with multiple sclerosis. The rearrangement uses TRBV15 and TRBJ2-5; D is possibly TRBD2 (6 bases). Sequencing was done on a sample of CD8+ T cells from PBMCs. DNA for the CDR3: TGTGCCACCAGCAGAGCGGTCGAACAGGAGGGCAAACAAGAGACCCAGTACTTC. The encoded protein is CATSRAVEQEGKQETQYF.